A single sample is the source of the 27 T cell receptor beta chains below, sequenced in a study of HIV-infected patients and healthy controls. TCRdb analysed the 5' RACE reads with MiXCR anew, one entry per CDR3 protein. The table has roughly 70,000 distinct CDR3 sequences, roughly a sixth seen once. Material for sequencing was CD4+ T cells from blood. The receptors originated from a human donor in good health.

This rearrangement joins TRBV7-2 to TRBJ1-3, with unresolved D. This CDR3 has 14 amino acids. Germline CDR1 is SGHTA and CDR2 is FQGNSA. Trimming took 5 bases from V and 3 from J, leaving 11 bases between them. The CDR3 region has the DNA TGTGCCAGCAGCCCCACCAGTGTTGGAAACACCATATATTTT. Translating it yields CASSPTSVGNTIYF.

This clonotype was counted a few times. The rearrangement links TRBV6-2 or TRBV6-3 to TRBJ1-2; D not resolved. V was pared by 5 bases and J by 3 bases, with 13 bases between. The V gene's germline CDR1 is MNHEY and CDR2 SVGEGT. The CDR3 is 14 amino acids. The CDR3, as DNA: TGTGCCAGCAGTCATCTCGATGGGGACTATGGCTACACCTTC. Its protein is CASSHLDGDYGYTF.

J is TRBJ1-6 and V is TRBV12-3 or TRBV12-4; tentative D call: TRBD1 (6 bases). CDR3 length equals 15 residues. The V gene lost 6 bases and the J gene lost 8 bases, with 17 bases spanning the gap. The CDR3, as DNA: TGTGCCAGCAGCCGACAGGCCACTCCGGATTCACCCCTCCACTTT. Protein: CASSRQATPDSPLHF.

This clonotype was detected only a few times. The chain couples TRBV24-1 to TRBJ2-1; 12 bases map to TRBD2. Germline assignment: CDR1 KGHDR and CDR2 SFDVKD. CDR3 length equals 16 residues. The V gene end was trimmed by 9 bases and the J gene end by 6 bases; junction bases not matched to a gene: 11. The CDR3 region has the DNA TGTGCCACCCAGCGGAACCGACTAGCGGGGGCCAATGAGCAGTTCTTC. This gives the protein CATQRNRLAGANEQFF.

CDR3 protein: CASSLSGANEKLFF. CDR3 DNA: TGTGCCAGCAGCTTATCAGGGGCTAATGAAAAACTGTTTTTT. The chain carries TRBV7-9 and TRBJ1-4, with D possibly matching TRBD1 (6 bases). V dropped 2 bases and J dropped 3 bases, with 7 bases sitting between them. Germline V gene data show CDR1 as SEHNR and CDR2 as FQNEAQ (reference sequence). The CDR3 covers 14 residues.

The CDR3 DNA reads as TGTGCCACACTAGACCGGGACAGGGGCCGCAATGAGCAGTTCTTC. The encoded protein is CATLDRDRGRNEQFF. The chain has TRBV10-3 and TRBJ2-1, with 10 bases lining up with TRBD1. Germline CDR1 and CDR2: ENHRY and SYGVKD. The V and J ends lost 10 bases and 6 bases, in that order; junction bases with no gene match: 12. CDR3 size: 15 residues.

In this sample, this clonotype turned up many times. The chain carries TRBV20-1 and TRBJ2-3; 8 bases are shared with TRBD1. The junction had 11 bases not matched to a gene; V was cut back by 6 bases and J by 6 bases. Germline CDR1 DFQATT, CDR2 SNEGSKA (reference sequence). This CDR3 region has 14 residues. DNA of the CDR3: TGCAGTGCAAGGGAGGACAGGGTAGCGGATACGCAGTATTTT. This codes for CSAREDRVADTQYF.

CDR3 sequence (DNA): TGCGCCAGCAGCTCCGGACTAGCGGGAGAGGATGAGCAGTTCTTC. This sequence encodes CASSSGLAGEDEQFF. This chain uses TRBV5-1 with TRBJ2-1; 13 bases match TRBD2. Looked up from germline, CDR1 is SGHRS and CDR2 is YFSETQ. This CDR3 is built from 15 residues. V dropped 3 bases and J dropped 8; count of bases not matched to a gene: 5.

The gene calls are TRBV5-1 and TRBJ2-6, with D unclear. V dropped 0 bases and J dropped 0 bases, with 4 bases sitting between them. The CDR3 runs to 15 residues. The germline CDR1 and CDR2 sequences are SGHRS and YFSETQ. The CDR3 loop is CASSLGVSGANVLTF. The CDR3, as DNA: TGCGCCAGCAGCTTGGGGGTCTCTGGGGCCAACGTCCTGACTTTC. Supplemented by reference TRBV5-1 and TRBJ2-6, the full variable domain reads KAGVTQTPRYLIKTRGQQVTLSCSPISGHRSVSWYQQTPGQGLQFLFEYFSETQRNKGNFPGRFSGRQFSNSRSEMNVSTLELGDSALYLCASSLGVSGANVLTFGAGSRLTVL.

This clonotype was found once. V and J are TRBV9 and TRBJ2-1; 9 nucleotides line up with TRBD1. CDR3 length: 15 residues. In germline, CDR1 is SGDLS, CDR2 YYNGEE. V gave up 7 bases and J gave up 5 bases; unmatched junction bases: 10. The CDR3 DNA sequence: TGTGCCAGCCCACGAACAGGGGGCATTAACAATGAGCAGTTCTTC. It specifies CASPRTGGINNEQFF.

The chain couples TRBV29-1 to TRBJ2-7, with 7 bases matching TRBD1. Trimming removed 7 bases from V and 5 bases from J; junction bases left unmatched: 8. CDR3 length equals 12 residues. Germline CDR1 is SQVTM and CDR2 is ANQGSEA. Here the CDR3 DNA reads TGCAGCGCCCAGACAGGGAACCACGAGCAGTACTTC. This sequence encodes CSAQTGNHEQYF.

This clonotype was counted many times. This sequence joins TRBV9 and TRBJ1-1, with D tentatively TRBD1 (5 bases). Germline lookup yields CDR1 SGDLS and CDR2 YYNGEE. This CDR3 spans 13 amino acids. Deletions cut 4 bases from V and 11 bases from J, with 18 bases between. The DNA of the CDR3 is TGTGCCAGCAGCCGCAAAACCGGGACGATGGCTTTCTTT. Its protein is CASSRKTGTMAFF.

This clonotype was seen a handful of times. The junction departs from germline at one end; a sequencing error may be responsible. The chain recombines TRBV6-2 or TRBV6-3 with TRBJ1-1; D gene unclear. The CDR3 contains 12 residues. Germline V lookup: CDR1 MNHEY, CDR2 SVGEGT. CDR3 amino acids: CASSSPDWFSSF. The CDR3 DNA reads TGTGCCAGCAGTTCCCCGGACTGGTTTAGTTCCTTT.

This rearrangement joins TRBV20-1 to TRBJ2-1; 8 bases line up with TRBD1. Looked up from germline, CDR1 is DFQATT and CDR2 is SNEGSKA (reference sequence). V trimming: 5 bases; J trimming: 5 bases; junction bases outside the gene matches: 11. This CDR3 has 15 amino acids. The CDR3 DNA follows: TGCAGTGCTCCATTGAGGACAGGGTACAACAATGAGCAGTTCTTC. This translates into CSAPLRTGYNNEQFF.

This clonotype has only a few counts. This chain connects TRBV7-9 to TRBJ2-6, with unresolved D. The CDR3 covers 16 residues. CDR1 SEHNR and CDR2 FQNEAQ come from the germline V gene (reference sequence). V lost 5 bases and J lost 0, with 11 bases in between. The CDR3 region has the DNA TGTGCCAGCAGCGACCAGCTCCCCTCTGGGGCCAACGTCCTGACTTTC. It is translated as CASSDQLPSGANVLTF.

This clonotype was counted between two and nine times. The V and J genes are TRBV3-1 and TRBJ2-6, with D tentatively TRBD1 (5 bases). V lost 1 base, J lost 4 bases, and 14 bases lay in between. This CDR3 region has 17 residues. Looked up from germline, CDR1 is LGHDT and CDR2 is YNNKEL (reference sequence). The CDR3 protein is CASSQGHTGAGANVLTF. Written as DNA, the CDR3 is TGTGCCAGCAGCCAAGGTCACACAGGAGCGGGGGCCAACGTCCTGACTTTC.

The J gene is TRBJ1-2, the V gene TRBV7-2, with TRBD1 matching 10 bases. V shed 5 bases, J shed 5 bases, and the junction held 8 bases outside the gene matches. The CDR3 totals 15 residues. Germline V gene data show CDR1 as SGHTA and CDR2 as FQGNSA. The CDR3, as DNA: TGTGCCAGCAGCCCCCGACAGGGGGCGAGTTATGGCTACACCTTC. Its protein product is CASSPRQGASYGYTF.

V gene TRBV20-1 combines with J gene TRBJ2-1; TRBD2 might be the D (6 bases). Germline V lookup: CDR1 DFQATT, CDR2 SNEGSKA (reference sequence). This CDR3 region has 14 residues. Trimming removed 0 bases at V and 8 bases at J, with 14 bases between. Here the CDR3 reads CSARDFRLVDEQFF. CDR3 bases: TGCAGTGCTAGAGATTTTCGACTAGTCGATGAGCAGTTCTTC.

This clonotype was observed many times. Written as DNA, the CDR3 is TGTGCCAGCAGTCAACCGGGACAGGGGCCACTCTATGGCTACACCTTC. Translated: CASSQPGQGPLYGYTF. This rearrangement joins TRBV2 to TRBJ1-2; TRBD1 aligns across 10 bases. The ends lost 5 bases at V and 4 bases at J; junction bases unmatched: 10. The CDR3 covers 16 residues. Germline CDR1 reads SNHLY; CDR2 reads FYNNEI.

The chain employs TRBV7-3 and TRBJ2-5, with TRBD2 matching over 7 bases. Germline V gene sequence: CDR1 SGHTA, CDR2 FQGTGA. J lost 1 base, V lost 3 bases, and 8 bases had no gene match. CDR3 size: 16 residues. The CDR3 sequence is CASSLRSPGGQETQYF. CDR3 nucleotide sequence: TGTGCCAGCAGCTTGCGATCCCCGGGGGGCCAAGAGACCCAGTACTTC.

This chain uses TRBV12-3 or TRBV12-4 with TRBJ2-7, with a possible D match to TRBD1 (7 bases). V lost 2 bases to trimming and J lost 1 base, with 12 bases between them. This CDR3 spans 15 amino acids. CDR3 in amino acids: CASSLQGEVSYEQYF. The CDR3 nucleotides are TGTGCCAGCAGTTTACAGGGGGAGGTTTCCTACGAGCAGTACTTC.

This clonotype was recorded many times. This chain connects TRBV24-1 to TRBJ2-1; 13 bases line up with TRBD2. V lost 4 bases and J lost 7; bases outside the gene matches: 9. This CDR3 comprises 17 residues. Germline V gene lookup returns CDR1 KGHDR and CDR2 SFDVKD. CDR3 nucleotides: TGTGCCACCAGTGACCAACCCGGACTAGCGGGAGCGAATGAGCAGTTCTTC. It codes for CATSDQPGLAGANEQFF.

This clonotype was picked up a small number of times. The CDR3 DNA is TGTGCCAGCTCACCATCAGCGGGCACAGATACGCAGTATTTT. Translation gives CASSPSAGTDTQYF. This chain links TRBV18 with TRBJ2-3, with D possibly TRBD2 on 5 matching bases. The CDR3 sequence is 14 residues long. Deletions cut 2 bases from V and 1 base from J, with 7 bases between. From germline, CDR1 is KGHSH and CDR2 LQKENI.

This clonotype occurred many times. The genes are TRBV5-1 and TRBJ2-3, with D hard to call. Per the germline V gene, CDR1 is SGHRS and CDR2 is YFSETQ. Trimming removed 4 bases from V and 2 bases from J, with 11 bases in between. This CDR3 has 14 amino acids. The CDR3 loop is CASSAGPTTDTQYF. In DNA form, the CDR3 reads TGCGCCAGCAGCGCCGGACCTACCACAGATACGCAGTATTTT.

This rearrangement joins TRBV2 to TRBJ1-5; D not resolved. Germline CDR1 is SNHLY and CDR2 is FYNNEI. The CDR3 is made up of 18 amino acids. V dropped 5 bases and J dropped 4 bases, with 24 bases sitting between them. In nucleotides, the CDR3 is TGTGCCAGCAGTCAAGTAGAATTGGAAGACCCCTCTAATCAGCCCCAGCATTTT. Protein: CASSQVELEDPSNQPQHF. The full variable domain, in which reference TRBV2 and TRBJ1-5 provide the parts outside the CDR3, is EPEVTQTPSHQVTQMGQEVILRCVPISNHLYFYWYRQILGQKVEFLVSFYNNEISEKSEIFDDQFSVERPDGSNFTLKIRSTKLEDSAMYFCASSQVELEDPSNQPQHFGDGTRLSIL.

J is TRBJ1-2 and V is TRBV20-1; TRBD1 matches 7 bases. Germline V gives CDR1 DFQATT, CDR2 SNEGSKA (reference sequence). Unmatched junction bases numbered 9, after V lost 0 bases and J lost 14 bases. CDR3 length: 12 residues. The CDR3 DNA sequence: TGCAGTGCTAGAGATCTAAGGACAGGTCTAACCTTC. It codes for CSARDLRTGLTF.

The V call is TRBV7-8, the J call TRBJ2-3; 7 positions match TRBD2. CDR1 is SGHVS, CDR2 FQNEAQ, per germline. Germline trimming cut 2 bases from V and 5 bases from J; bases unmatched to any gene: 7. The CDR3 contains 15 residues. CDR3 DNA: TGTGCCAGCAGCTTACGGGCGGGAGCGGTAGATACGCAGTATTTT. This translates into CASSLRAGAVDTQYF.